Below, 27 T cell receptor beta chains from the same sample are listed, as sequenced in a study of CD8+CD57+ T cells in acquired aplastic anemia. TCR beta VDJ combinations and CDR3 sequences were profiled from genomic DNA. MiXCR, applied by TCRdb to the reads, yields one record per CDR3 protein. The sample contains approximately 380,000 distinct CDR3 sequences, about two thirds of which appear only once. The sample consisted of sorted CD4+, CD8+, or CD8+CD57+ T cells (not recorded which) from PBMCs. Source of these receptors: a human donor in good health, serving as a control.

The DNA of the CDR3 is TGTGCCAGCAGCGCTCGAACGAATGGGTCAGGGTACTTC. Protein product: CASSARTNGSGYF. The chain is built from TRBV11-2 and TRBJ2-7; D is ambiguous. The CDR3 is 13 residues long. The V end lost 5 bases, the J end lost 12 bases, and 20 bases lay between the germline ends. The germline V gene has CDR1 SGHAT and CDR2 FQNNGV. Using reference TRBV11-2 and TRBJ2-7 for the parts outside the CDR3, the full variable domain is EAGVAQSPRYKIIEKRQSVAFWCNPISGHATLYWYQQILGQGPKLLIQFQNNGVVDDSQLPKDRFSAERLKGVDSTLKIQPAKLEDSAVYLCASSARTNGSGYFGPGTRLTVT.

This clonotype appeared once. The junction shows a germline mismatch at one end, possibly a read error. The gene calls are TRBV7-6 and TRBJ1-2; 7 bases match TRBD1. The CDR3 runs to 16 residues. CDR1 and CDR2 from the germline V gene are SGHVS and FNYEAQ. CDR3 DNA: TGCGCCAGCAGCCCCCCGAGGACAGGTCCAGAGGGTGGCTACACCTTC. Its protein product is CASSPPRTGPEGGYTF.

CDR3 sequence: CASSLGQGDSQFLHF. The CDR3 DNA is TGTGCCAGCAGCCTGGGACAGGGGGATTCCCAGTTCCTCCATTTT. The rearrangement uses TRBV7-2 and TRBJ1-5; TRBD1 matches 11 bases. Germline CDR1 SGHTA, CDR2 FQGNSA. This CDR3 comprises 15 residues. Losses at the gene ends were 5 bases for V and 16 bases for J; bases not matched to a gene: 16.

In regard to this clonotype: Relative to the germline gene, one junction end is altered; a read error may explain this. V and J are TRBV7-6 and TRBJ1-5; tentative D call: TRBD1 (5 bases). The CDR3 contains 14 residues. Germline-derived CDR1 and CDR2 are SGHVS and FNYEAQ. CDR3 coding DNA: TGTGCCAGCAGCTCTAGACTAGCGGGGGAACTACATCAGTTT. This sequence encodes CASSSRLAGELHQF. Together with reference TRBV7-6 and TRBJ1-5, the CDR3 gives the full variable domain: GAGVSQSPRYKVTKRGQDVALRCDPISGHVSLYWYRQALGQGPEFLTYFNYEAQQDKSGLPNDRFSAERPEGSISTLTIQRTEQRDSAMYRCASSSRLAGELHQFGDGTRLSIL.

The chain recombines TRBV7-8 with TRBJ1-2; TRBD1 matches at 7 bases. CDR1 and CDR2 (germline): SGHVS, FQNEAQ. The CDR3 length is 14 residues. Trimming took 6 bases from V and 3 from J; bases not matched to a gene: 7. The CDR3 sequence: CASRGGREDYGYTF. The CDR3 nucleotides are TGTGCCAGCAGAGGGGGCAGGGAGGACTATGGCTACACCTTC.

This clonotype occurred many times. The chain uses TRBV7-9 and TRBJ2-5, with TRBD2 matching 8 bases. CDR1 is SEHNR and CDR2 is FQNEAQ in the germline V gene (reference sequence). Trimming took 5 bases from V and 2 from J; bases not matched to a gene: 4. The CDR3 loop spans 14 amino acids. The CDR3 DNA follows: TGTGCCAGCAGCCCAACTAGCGGACAAGAGACCCAGTACTTC. It is translated as CASSPTSGQETQYF.

The rearrangement uses TRBV6-1 and TRBJ2-2, with 12 nucleotides matching TRBD1. This CDR3 has 18 residues. CDR1 is MNHNS, CDR2 SASEGT, per germline. Trimming cost V 0 bases and J 8 bases; bases outside gene matches: 10. The CDR3 DNA follows: TGTGCCAGCAGTGAAGCGAAGTCCGGGACAGGGGGCTTAGGGGAGCTGTTTTTT. Its translation is CASSEAKSGTGGLGELFF.

A note on this clonotype: Germline and junction disagree at one end, which may indicate a read error. The chain couples TRBV2 to TRBJ2-7; possibly TRBD1 for D (5 bases). CDR1 is SNHLY, CDR2 FYNNEI, per germline. The CDR3 runs 12 residues. The CDR3 here is CASSWTLYEPYF. The CDR3 nucleotides are TGTGCCAGCAGTTGGACACTCTACGAGCCGTACTTC.

Details on this clonotype: The junction departs from the called germline gene at one end, perhaps through a read error. This sequence joins TRBV9 and TRBJ2-7; no clear D. Looked up from germline, CDR1 is SGDLS and CDR2 is YYNGEE. CDR3 length equals 13 residues. Here the CDR3 DNA reads TGTGCCAGCAGCGTCCTCGCGGCATATACGCAGTATTTC. The encoded protein is CASSVLAAYTQYF.

This clonotype was observed many times. The chain carries TRBV5-1 and TRBJ1-6; D may be TRBD1 (5 bases). CDR3 length: 15 amino acids. Germline CDR1 is SGHRS and CDR2 is YFSETQ. With 4 bases removed from V and 7 bases from J, the gap between germline ends came to 15 bases. DNA for the CDR3: TGCGCCAGCAGCCCGGCACGACAGAGAAATTCACCCCTCCACTTT. It yields the protein CASSPARQRNSPLHF.

CDR3 nucleotide sequence: TGCAGCGTTGCGGGGACAGGGGAAGTAAAACTGTTTTTT. Translating gives CSVAGTGEVKLFF. This rearrangement joins TRBV29-1 to TRBJ1-4; 10 nucleotides align to TRBD1. Germline values: CDR1 SQVTM, CDR2 ANQGSEA. The V segment lost 4 bases and the J segment 10 bases; nucleotides outside the gene matches: 6. This CDR3 is 13 amino acids long.

In regard to this clonotype: With a much larger clone just one base away, this may be a read error. The chain uses TRBV5-1 and TRBJ1-5; 11 bases are shared with TRBD1. Germline CDR1 reads SGHRS; CDR2 reads YFSETQ. The junction had 9 bases not matched to a gene; V was cut back by 2 bases and J by 5 bases. The CDR3 consists of 17 residues. CDR3 coding DNA: TGCGCCAGCAGCTTAGGGACAGGGGGAAAGGGCGATCAGCCCCAGCATTTT. Translated: CASSLGTGGKGDQPQHF. The whole variable domain, filled in from reference TRBV5-1 and TRBJ1-5, reads KAGVTQTPRYLIKTRGQQVTLSCSPISGHRSVSWYQQTPGQGLQFLFEYFSETQRNKGNFPGRFSGRQFSNSRSEMNVSTLELGDSALYLCASSLGTGGKGDQPQHFGDGTRLSIL.

About this clonotype: A much larger clone differs from this one at a single base, so this may be a read error. The chain combines TRBV6-5 with TRBJ1-3; D is unclear. The CDR3 totals 16 residues. Germline-derived CDR1 and CDR2 are MNHEY and SVGAGI. The CDR3 DNA sequence: TGTGTCAGCAGTTACTCCTTCCCAGATTCTGGAAACACCATATATTTT. Translation gives CVSSYSFPDSGNTIYF.

In its sample, this clonotype was seen many times. The rearrangement joins TRBV6-5 to TRBJ2-5; D might be TRBD1 (6 bases). The CDR3 spans 14 residues. Trimming removed 8 bases from V and 5 bases from J, with 18 bases in between. Germline-derived CDR1 and CDR2 are MNHEY and SVGAGI. CDR3 sequence (DNA): TGTGCCAGCCGACGTTGGGGGCTAGGGGAGACCCAGTACTTC. Translating gives CASRRWGLGETQYF.

In the case of this clonotype: The CDR3 does not end in the conserved phenylalanine or tryptophan, so this is likely a read error. The DNA is left out, because the CDR3 cannot be placed on it with certainty; the CDR3 is given as TCRdb lists it. The chain recombines TRBV19 with TRBJ1-5; no check of the table's D call, TRBD1, against the DNA was made. Per germline, CDR1 LNHDA and CDR2 SQIVND (reference sequence). The CDR3 sequence runs 15 residues, both termini included. Here the CDR3 reads CASSDGTGWASRGTS.

Of note for this clonotype: One end of the junction varies from germline; a read error may be responsible. The chain combines TRBV10-1 with TRBJ1-2, with D maybe TRBD1 (5 bases). Germline values: CDR1 WNHNN, CDR2 SYGVQD (reference sequence). There are 16 residues in the CDR3. The CDR3 nucleotides read TGCGCCAGCAGTGAGTCAGGGACGCCGAGCATGTATGACCACTCCTTC. As protein: CASSESGTPSMYDHSF.

This clonotype appeared many times. The chain employs TRBV2 and TRBJ2-7; D is uncertain. The V end was cut by 4 bases, the J end by 0 bases, with 7 bases between. Germline V gene sequence: CDR1 SNHLY, CDR2 FYNNEI. The CDR3 is made up of 13 amino acids. CDR3 loop: CASSATSSYEQYF. In nucleotides, the CDR3 is TGTGCCAGCAGTGCGACGAGCTCCTACGAGCAGTACTTC.

A note on this clonotype: As the CDR3 is not closed by the conserved phenylalanine or tryptophan, this likely results from a read error. The chain has TRBV7-2 and TRBJ1-2; D unclear. Germline CDR1 is SGHTA and CDR2 is FQGNSA. The germline V and J ends were trimmed by 1 base and 10 bases, with 13 bases remaining between them. The CDR3 extends over 13 amino acids. The CDR3 region is CASSLESCYNYTY. Here the CDR3 DNA reads TGTGCCAGCAGCTTAGAGTCCTGTTATAACTACACCTAC.

The CDR3 DNA reads TGTGCCAGCAGTTCAAGACTAGCGGGGGGGCTGCAGTTCTTC. As protein: CASSSRLAGGLQFF. The chain has TRBV7-2 and TRBJ2-1; TRBD2 matches at 14 bases. V was clipped by 6 bases and J by 12 bases; unmatched bases: 7. Germline assignment: CDR1 SGHTA and CDR2 FQGNSA. The CDR3 extends over 14 amino acids.

The chain recombines TRBV5-6 with TRBJ2-2; tentative D call: TRBD2 (6 bases). Trimming took 5 bases from V and 6 from J, leaving 20 bases between them. There are 16 residues in the CDR3. Germline V lookup: CDR1 SGHDT, CDR2 YYEEEE. The CDR3 bases are TGTGCCAGCAGTGACAACCCGGAGGGCTACCCCGGGGAGCTGTTTTTT. Amino acid sequence: CASSDNPEGYPGELFF.

This clonotype was picked up one time. The CDR3 carries no conserved terminal phenylalanine or tryptophan, so it likely arises from a read error. The chain carries TRBV2 and TRBJ2-3, with D perhaps TRBD1 (7 bases). Germline V gene sequence: CDR1 SNHLY, CDR2 FYNNEI. The CDR3 runs 16 residues. With 4 bases removed from V and 11 bases from J, the gap between germline ends came to 25 bases. The CDR3 reads CASSGGGGALSVRQYI. The DNA for the CDR3 is TGTGCCAGCAGTGGAGGAGGGGGCGCCCTTTCAGTCAGGCAGTATATT.

Of note for this clonotype: It is likely a read error, because the conserved phenylalanine at the end of the CDR3 is missing. The DNA is omitted, as the CDR3 cannot be located on it reliably, and the CDR3 follows TCRdb's listing. The gene calls are TRBV19 and TRBJ2-2; TRBD1 is the table's D call and was not checked against the DNA. 16 amino acids form the CDR3, both terminal residues included. The V gene's germline CDR1 is LNHDA and CDR2 SQIVND (reference sequence). The chain's CDR3 is CASSPDTGGGAGEPLL.

The chain recombines TRBV12-3 or TRBV12-4 with TRBJ2-7, with a tentative D call TRBD1 (5 bases). With 5 bases removed from V and 5 bases from J, the gap between germline ends came to 13 bases. This CDR3 spans 13 amino acids. The CDR3: CASSLRQPDEQYF. The CDR3 DNA follows: TGTGCCAGCAGTCTCCGACAGCCCGACGAGCAGTACTTC.

The V gene is TRBV5-8, the J gene TRBJ1-5; maybe TRBD1 (5 bases). V lost 4 bases and J lost 6, with 17 bases in between. Per the germline V gene, CDR1 is SGHTS and CDR2 is YDEGEE. The CDR3 is 15 residues long. DNA for the CDR3: TGTGCCAGCAGCGTATGGGACCGGTGGTCTCAGCCCCAGCATTTT. It specifies CASSVWDRWSQPQHF.

For this clonotype: This may arise from a read error, as a much more abundant clone is one base away. This chain joins TRBV5-6 and TRBJ2-5, with TRBD2 matching 8 bases. Germline CDR1 is SGHDT and CDR2 is YYEEEE. There are 13 residues in the CDR3. The CDR3 DNA follows: TGTGCCAGCAGCTTGGGGCGGGGGGAGACCCAGCACTTC. Its protein is CASSLGRGETQHF.

The chain couples TRBV24-1 to TRBJ2-5; D is possibly TRBD1 (5 bases). The DNA end is a closer match to TRBJ2-7, so the J assignment may be wrong. There are 16 residues in the CDR3. Germline-derived CDR1 and CDR2 are KGHDR and SFDVKD. CDR3 protein: CATSPTARQRAYEQYF. CDR3 bases: TGTGCCACCAGTCCTACTGCTCGACAGAGAGCCTACGAGCAGTACTTC.

V usage is TRBV5-1 and J usage is TRBJ2-5; no firm D call. Per germline, CDR1 SGHRS and CDR2 YFSETQ. The length of the CDR3 is 13 residues. V was pared by 5 bases and J by 0 bases, with 8 bases between. CDR3 DNA: TGCGCCAGCAGTTTTGGAGACCAAGAGACCCAGTACTTC. Translating gives CASSFGDQETQYF.